The 20 T cell receptor beta chains below were found in one sample sequenced in a study of cytomegalovirus exposure and HLA in healthy donors. With 60 Vbeta and 13 Jbeta primers, the PCR was carried out. Assay used: immunoSEQ multiplex PCR; TCRdb lists only in-frame clones, some missing. The sample includes 60,000 to 75,000 clones, 55% to 80% of them seen just once. Source material: PBMCs. Source of these receptors: a woman aged 45-65 years in good health and CMV-seronegative.

The J gene is TRBJ2-3, the V gene TRBV5-1, with D maybe TRBD2 (6 bases). CDR3 length equals 14 residues. The germline V gene has CDR1 SGHRS and CDR2 YFSETQ. V was cut by 4 bases and J by 5 bases, with 14 bases left in between. As DNA, the CDR3 is TGCGCCAGCAGCCCAAACCCCGGGGGAGATACGCAGTATTTT. This gives the protein CASSPNPGGDTQYF.

V gene TRBV5-4 combines with J gene TRBJ2-7, with D possibly matching TRBD1 (5 bases). The CDR3 length is 13 residues. Germline-derived CDR1 and CDR2 are SGHNT and YYREEE (reference sequence). V shed 3 bases and J shed 4 bases, with 11 bases lying between them. CDR3 coding DNA: TGTGCCAGCAGCTCGTACAGGAATTACGAGCAGTACTTC. Its protein product is CASSSYRNYEQYF.

V and J are TRBV14 and TRBJ2-1; tentative D call: TRBD2 (6 bases). V lost 6 bases and J 5 bases, leaving 11 bases between the germline ends. Per germline, CDR1 SGHDN and CDR2 FVKESK. CDR3 length equals 13 residues. CDR3 in DNA: TGTGCCAGCAGTTCCGCGGGGAACAATGAGCAGTTCTTC. Amino acid sequence: CASSSAGNNEQFF. Full variable domain (rest looked up from reference TRBV14 and TRBJ2-1): EAGVTQFPSHSVIEKGQTVTLRCDPISGHDNLYWYRRVMGKEIKFLLHFVKESKQDESGMPNNRFLAERTGGTYSTLKVQPAELEDSGVYFCASSSAGNNEQFFGPGTRLTVL.

This clone has a handful of counts. Relative to the germline gene, one junction end is altered; a read error may explain this. V usage is TRBV5-6 and J usage is TRBJ2-6; tentative D call: TRBD2 (5 bases). CDR1 is SGHDT, CDR2 YYEEEE, per germline. The CDR3 has 18 amino acids. The CDR3 DNA reads TGTGCCATCAGCTTGGCCGGGGTTTTCTCCTCTGGGGCCAACGTCCTGACTTTC. Translation gives CAISLAGVFSSGANVLTF.

V gene TRBV14 combines with J gene TRBJ2-7; D perhaps matches TRBD1 (6 bases). The V gene lost 1 base and the J gene lost 3 bases, with 22 bases spanning the gap. The CDR3 runs to 18 residues. CDR1 SGHDN and CDR2 FVKESK come from the germline V gene. CDR3 DNA sequence: TGTGCCAGCAGCCAAGGCCTGGGAAAAGGCCAGGGGAACTACGAGCAGTACTTC. It codes for CASSQGLGKGQGNYEQYF.

The table lists this clone with a few counts. The chain uses TRBV4-1 and TRBJ2-3; D unresolved. The germline CDR1 and CDR2 sequences are MGHRA and YSYEKL. This CDR3 has 18 residues. V was shortened by 0 bases and J by 3 bases, with 19 bases between the two germline ends. The CDR3 spells CASSQEGWPISPTDTQYF. Written as DNA, the CDR3 is TGCGCCAGCAGCCAAGAGGGCTGGCCCATCTCGCCTACAGATACGCAGTATTTT.

About this clone: An end of the junction differs from the germline gene, which may be a read error. J is TRBJ2-7 and V is TRBV7-7; possible D gene TRBD2, 5 bases. This CDR3 spans 13 amino acids. Looked up from germline, CDR1 is SSHAT and CDR2 is FNYEAQ (reference sequence). In DNA, the CDR3 is TGTGCTAGCAGCTTAATAGAGGGCCACGAGCAGTACTTC. Protein product: CASSLIEGHEQYF.

This clone was counted only a few times. The chain links TRBV28 to TRBJ2-1; 14 nucleotides align to TRBD2. Germline CDR1 MDHEN, CDR2 SYDVKM. This CDR3 region has 16 residues. V lost 4 bases, J lost 8 bases, and 7 bases stayed unmatched. This chain's CDR3 is CASSSGTSGRRYEQFF. Here the CDR3 DNA reads TGTGCCAGCAGTTCCGGGACTAGCGGGAGAAGGTATGAGCAGTTCTTC.

The CDR3 spells CASSLGQGWSYEQYF. The CDR3 DNA is TGTGCCAGCAGCTTGGGACAGGGGTGGTCCTACGAGCAGTACTTC. The chain recombines TRBV7-9 with TRBJ2-7; 10 bases align to TRBD1. Germline V gene lookup returns CDR1 SEHNR and CDR2 FQNEAQ (reference sequence). V lost 3 bases and J lost 1; bases outside the gene matches: 3. The length of the CDR3 is 15 residues.

The chain links TRBV10-3 to TRBJ2-5, with D possibly matching TRBD1 (6 bases). This CDR3 has 16 residues. CDR1 is ENHRY and CDR2 is SYGVKD in the germline V gene. The V and J ends lost 3 bases and 5 bases respectively, with 19 bases between them. CDR3 nucleotide sequence: TGTGCCATCAGTGAACAGGGTCCCGGTTTGAGGGAGACCCAGTACTTC. Translation: CAISEQGPGLRETQYF.

The DNA for the CDR3 is TGTGCCAGCAGCACCGGACTAGCGGGAGCGAGGGAGACCCAGTACTTC. It specifies CASSTGLAGARETQYF. The chain links TRBV7-9 to TRBJ2-5; 13 positions match TRBD2. This CDR3 has 16 amino acids. V shed 5 bases and J 5 bases; nucleotides not matched to a gene: 8. Germline assignment: CDR1 SEHNR and CDR2 FQNEAQ (reference sequence).

The CDR3 region has the DNA TGTGCCAGCAGTTTCCTAGCGGGAGAGAACAGCGAGCAGTACTTC. It translates to CASSFLAGENSEQYF. This chain joins TRBV28 and TRBJ2-7, with TRBD2 matching 10 bases. The junction had 8 bases not matched to a gene; V was cut back by 3 bases and J by 6 bases. The CDR3 is 15 residues long. CDR1 and CDR2 (germline): MDHEN, SYDVKM.

V usage is TRBV5-1 and J usage is TRBJ2-1; 12 positions agree with TRBD1. Germline V gene lookup returns CDR1 SGHRS and CDR2 YFSETQ. Unmatched junction bases numbered 5, after V lost 4 bases and J lost 9 bases. The CDR3 has 14 amino acids. CDR3 residues: CASSQGTGGFEQFF. CDR3 nucleotides: TGCGCCAGCAGCCAAGGGACAGGGGGCTTTGAGCAGTTCTTC.

This clone has a single count. In nucleotides, the CDR3 is TGTGCCAGCAGCTTGGGAGGCAGGGCCTATGGCTACACCTTC. The encoded protein is CASSLGGRAYGYTF. The rearrangement uses TRBV5-8 and TRBJ1-2; possible D gene TRBD1, 5 bases. V lost 0 bases and J lost 4, with 10 bases in between. Germline-derived CDR1 and CDR2 are SGHTS and YDEGEE. The CDR3 contains 14 residues.

V and J are TRBV7-2 and TRBJ2-2; 9 bases match TRBD2. This CDR3 is 16 amino acids long. J gave up 7 bases and V 1 base, and 7 bases lay outside the gene matches. Germline V CDR1 and CDR2: SGHTA, FQGNSA. The CDR3 region has the DNA TGTGCCAGCAGCTTAGGGCGGGAGGGCCTGGGCGGGGAGCTGTTTTTT. Translated, it gives CASSLGREGLGGELFF.

The chain couples TRBV19 to TRBJ1-2; D is undetermined. Germline V gene data show CDR1 as LNHDA and CDR2 as SQIVND (reference sequence). The CDR3 runs 14 residues. V lost 5 bases and J 5 bases, leaving 15 bases between the germline ends. CDR3 residues: CASSVRGDEYGYTF. The CDR3 region has the DNA TGTGCCAGTAGTGTCCGGGGAGATGAGTATGGCTACACCTTC.

The CDR3 DNA reads TGTGCCTGGAGTGAGATAGCGGGAGGGGGCACCGGGGAGCTGTTTTTT. This codes for CAWSEIAGGGTGELFF. The chain couples TRBV30 to TRBJ2-2; TRBD2 matches 11 bases. CDR1 GTSNPN and CDR2 SVGIG come from the germline V gene (reference sequence). Germline trimming cut 1 base from V and 4 bases from J; bases unmatched to any gene: 5. This CDR3 is built from 16 residues.

V usage is TRBV7-2 and J usage is TRBJ1-1; D not resolved. CDR3 length: 15 amino acids. V gave up 5 bases and J gave up 0 bases, with 13 bases separating them. The germline V gene encodes CDR1 SGHTA and CDR2 FQGNSA. The DNA of the CDR3 is TGTGCCAGCAGCCCCCGACGGGGTTTGAACACTGAAGCTTTCTTT. Amino acid sequence: CASSPRRGLNTEAFF. Supplemented by reference TRBV7-2 and TRBJ1-1, the full variable domain reads GAGVSQSPSNKVTEKGKDVELRCDPISGHTALYWYRQSLGQGLEFLIYFQGNSAPDKSGLPSDRFSAERTGGSVSTLTIQRTQQEDSAVYLCASSPRRGLNTEAFFGQGTRLTVV.

The chain employs TRBV28 and TRBJ2-1, with TRBD2 matching over 13 bases. The CDR3 sequence is 16 residues long. Trimming removed 4 bases from V and 9 bases from J; junction bases left unmatched: 9. Looked up from germline, CDR1 is MDHEN and CDR2 is SYDVKM. The CDR3 DNA reads TGTGCCAGCAGTTCTCCCGGGACTAGCGGGACTAGTGAGCAGTTCTTC. Protein: CASSSPGTSGTSEQFF.

CDR3 sequence (DNA): TGTGCCAGCAGCACTAGGCACGGCACCAATCAGCCCCAGCATTTT. Protein product: CASSTRHGTNQPQHF. V usage is TRBV7-8 and J usage is TRBJ1-5; D remains ambiguous. Trimming removed 5 bases at V and 3 bases at J, with 14 bases between. The germline CDR1 and CDR2 sequences are SGHVS and FQNEAQ. CDR3 length: 15 residues. The full variable domain, rest sourced from reference TRBV7-8 and TRBJ1-5, is GAGVSQSPRYKVAKRGQDVALRCDPISGHVSLFWYQQALGQGPEFLTYFQNEAQLDKSGLPSDRFFAERPEGSVSTLKIQRTQQEDSAVYLCASSTRHGTNQPQHFGDGTRLSIL.